Listed here is a single TCR beta chain. Primers: 60 Vbeta forward and 13 Jbeta reverse. The table came from immunoSEQ multiplex PCR; TCRdb's copy has only in-frame clones and leaves some out. Of approximately 150,000 clones listed, 80% are singletons. The length of the CDR3 is 16 residues. Germline values: CDR1 SGHRS, CDR2 YFSETQ. V lost 2 bases to trimming and J lost 0 bases, with 11 bases between them. This sample is drawn from a study of cytomegalovirus exposure and HLA in healthy donors. The V call is TRBV5-1, the J call TRBJ1-4; weak D call: TRBD1 (5 bases). This receptor was obtained from a man in his thirties or forties in good health and CMV-seronegative. Sequencing used PBMCs. Here the CDR3 reads CASSFLLGATNEKLFF. In DNA form, the CDR3 reads TGCGCCAGCAGCTTCCTGCTAGGGGCAACTAATGAAAAACTGTTTTTT.